The clone carrying this TCR beta chain was picked up many times. The study based diagnoses on clinical symptoms, serum thyroxine and TRAb, thyroid ultrasound and orbital computed tomography. Researchers amplified the TCR beta CDR3 regions from RNA transcripts. HTBI primers were the set used in a first-round RT-PCR of the TCR CDR3. Via MiXCR, TCRdb re-called the multiplex PCR reads, giving one row per CDR3 protein. The sample comprises over 700,000 distinct CDR3 sequences, roughly a sixth of which are singletons, and over 15% rests with the top ten. Germline CDR1 is SGHAT and CDR2 is FQNNGV. The CDR3 totals 11 residues. V was shortened by 4 bases and J by 3 bases, with 4 bases between the two germline ends. The source of the sample is a study of T cells in Graves' hyperthyroidism and ophthalmopathy.

The chain recombines TRBV11-2 with TRBJ2-7; no clear D gene. The sample consisted of blood. The sequence derives from a woman between 50 and 59 years old with Graves' hyperthyroidism that later progressed to Graves' ophthalmopathy. The CDR3 DNA reads TGTGCCAGCAGCTACCACTACGAGCAGTACTTC. Translated: CASSYHYEQYF.